The present TCR beta chain was sequenced within a study of tumor-infiltrating lymphocytes in primary liver carcinoma. Study in general: Lesions, classed as T1-T3 N0M0, spanned about 4.2 to 10 cm across.

The input was 450 to 500 ng total RNA; TCR beta cDNA was made from it with a constant-region primer. Each TCR beta library was derived from three nested multiplex PCR rounds that employed slightly modified ARM-PCR. Researchers ran the first two PCR rounds for roughly 10 cycles each with TRBV1-TRBV30 forward primers and a C-beta reverse primer. Via MiXCR, TCRdb re-called the multiplex PCR reads, giving one row per CDR3 protein. The table lists 45,000 or so distinct CDR3 sequences, around 72% of them singletons. With regard to this clonotype: One end of the junction fails to match germline, which may point to a read error.

Germline CDR1 reads MGHRA; CDR2 reads YSYEKL. The CDR3 is made up of 15 amino acids. Between about 17 and 34 mg of unsorted bulk tissue served as the source from which RNA and DNA were co-extracted. The TCR originated in a man aged 40-49 years with primary liver carcinoma and hepatitis B virus infection. The chain links TRBV4-1 to TRBJ2-5, with D perhaps matching TRBD1 (7 bases). Sequenced material: liver tumor tissue from sampling region 2. Subset noted: tumor region T2, inferior pole. The chain's CDR3 is CASSQAGQTQGTQYF. DNA of the CDR3: TGCGCCAGCAGCCAGGCGGGACAGACCCAAGGGACCCAATACTTC.